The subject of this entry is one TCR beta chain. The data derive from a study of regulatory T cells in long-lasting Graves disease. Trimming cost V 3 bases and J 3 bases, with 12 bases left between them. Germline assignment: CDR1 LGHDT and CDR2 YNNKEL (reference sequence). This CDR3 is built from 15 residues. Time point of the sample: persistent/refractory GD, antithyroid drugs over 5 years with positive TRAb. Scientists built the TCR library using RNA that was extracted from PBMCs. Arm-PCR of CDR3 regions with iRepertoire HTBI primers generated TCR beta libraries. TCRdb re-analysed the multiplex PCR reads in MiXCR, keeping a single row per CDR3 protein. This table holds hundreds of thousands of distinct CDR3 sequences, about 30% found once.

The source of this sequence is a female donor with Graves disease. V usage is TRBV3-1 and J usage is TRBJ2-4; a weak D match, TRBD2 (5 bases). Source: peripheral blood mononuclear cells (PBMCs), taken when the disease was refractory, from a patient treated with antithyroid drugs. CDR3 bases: TGTGCCAGCAGCCATCGGGGTATGATCAAAAACATTCAGTACTTC. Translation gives CASSHRGMIKNIQYF.